A selection of T cell receptor beta chains follows, all from one sample in a study of technical replicates of blood from a handful of donors. This table comes from immunoSEQ multiplex PCR, and its TCRdb copy is limited to in-frame clones, with some not included. This table has nearly 95,000 clones, 90% to 97% appearing once. Specimen: T cells isolated from PBMCs. The receptor set was obtained from a human donor in good health. Both conserved end residues are part of each CDR3. The D gene is left open where the match is weak. Expanded clones are given a class, and other clones once, few, many or no size at all.

DNA: TGCGCCAGCAGCTTGGATCGGGGGAAGCAAGAGCAGTACTTC
CDR3: CASSLDRGKQEQYF
D: .
V: TRBV5-1
size: .
J: TRBJ2-7

DNA: TGTGCCAGCAGCTTAGCACTCTTTAATGAGCAGTTCTTC
CDR3: CASSLALFNEQFF
D: .
V: TRBV7-2
size: .
J: TRBJ2-1

DNA: TGTGCCATCAGTGGGTCGACAGGGGGGGAGACCCAGTACTTC
CDR3: CAISGSTGGETQYF
D: TRBD1
V: TRBV10-3
size: .
J: TRBJ2-5

DNA: TGTGCCAGCAGCTTGGACAGGGAGATGACCCAGTACTTC
CDR3: CASSLDREMTQYF
D: TRBD1
V: TRBV6-5
size: .
J: TRBJ2-5

DNA: TGTGCCAGCTCACCAGGACAGGAATATAATGAAGCTTTCTTT
CDR3: CASSPGQEYNEAFF
D: TRBD1
V: TRBV18
size: few
J: TRBJ1-1

DNA: TGTGCCAGCTCACAGGGGACACCCTACGAGCAGTACTTC
CDR3: CASSQGTPYEQYF
D: .
V: TRBV18
size: .
J: TRBJ2-7

DNA: TGTGCCAGCAGCAAAGCGATACAGGCGCGGCGGTACCCCCCCAATCAGCCCCAGCATTTT
CDR3: CASSKAIQARRYPPNQPQHF
D: .
V: TRBV21-1
size: .
J: TRBJ1-5

DNA: TGTGCCAGCAGGTCCAAACCCGGGACAGGTCACCCCCGCACAGATACGCAGTATTTT
CDR3: CASRSKPGTGHPRTDTQYF
D: TRBD1
V: TRBV11-2
size: once
J: TRBJ2-3

DNA: TGTGCCAGCAGTGAGAGTACTTTGAGTGAGCAGTTCTTC
CDR3: CASSESTLSEQFF
D: .
V: TRBV2
size: .
J: TRBJ2-1

DNA: TGTGCCAGCAGTGACCCAAGTCGGGGGAAAGGTACCAATGAGCAGTTCTTC
CDR3: CASSDPSRGKGTNEQFF
D: .
V: TRBV25-1
size: .
J: TRBJ2-1

DNA: TGTGCCAGCAGGGGCCTTGATGGTGGTGAAAAACTGTTTTTT
CDR3: CASRGLDGGEKLFF
D: .
V: TRBV6-9
size: .
J: TRBJ1-4

DNA: TGTGCCAGCAGCCCAGACAGGGCAGGGAACGAGCAGTACTTC
CDR3: CASSPDRAGNEQYF
D: TRBD1
V: TRBV7-2
size: once
J: TRBJ2-7

DNA: TGTGCCAGTAGTAGACTAGCGGGAAACACCGGGGAGCTGTTTTTT
CDR3: CASSRLAGNTGELFF
D: TRBD2
V: TRBV19
size: .
J: TRBJ2-2

DNA: TGTGCCAGCAGTCAGGACAGGTCGGGGGCCAACGTCCTGACTTTC
CDR3: CASSQDRSGANVLTF
D: TRBD1
V: TRBV27
size: .
J: TRBJ2-6

DNA: TGTGCCAGCTGCGGGGGCAGGGAAGTTCCCTACGAGCAGTACTTC
CDR3: CASCGGREVPYEQYF
D: .
V: TRBV28
size: .
J: TRBJ2-7

DNA: TGTGCCAGCAGTCGATTTGACAGGGTTGAAAAACTGTTTTTT
CDR3: CASSRFDRVEKLFF
D: TRBD1
V: TRBV6-5
size: .
J: TRBJ1-4